The rows below give T cell receptor beta chains drawn from one sample of a study of regulatory T cells in long-lasting Graves disease. A single record per CDR3 protein comes from TCRdb applying MiXCR to the multiplex PCR reads. The sample has hundreds of thousands of distinct CDR3 sequences; about 16% are singletons. The data were also submitted as part of a second study, on T cells in Graves' hyperthyroidism and ophthalmopathy.

The source was peripheral blood mononuclear cells (PBMCs), collected at new diagnosis, from a patient treated with antithyroid drugs. These receptor sequences come from a man younger than 35 with Graves disease. CDR3s include the opening cysteine and the closing phenylalanine or tryptophan. The D gene is left open where the match is weak. Clone size is not always given. Where it is, it says once, few, many or a class for expanded clones.

J	size	D	V	CDR3	DNA
TRBJ1-1	many	-	TRBV11-2	CASSLDLRAAEAFF	TGTGCCAGCAGCTTAGATCTAAGGGCGGCTGAAGCTTTCTTT
TRBJ2-1	-	-	TRBV10-3	CAISWGPGDEQFF	TGTGCCATCAGCTGGGGCCCCGGGGATGAGCAGTTCTTC
TRBJ2-2	-	-	TRBV5-1	CASSLVGFSGELFF	TGCGCCAGCAGCTTGGTGGGCTTTTCCGGGGAGCTGTTTTTT
TRBJ2-3	many	-	TRBV11-2	CASSLSGLALTDTQYF	TGTGCCAGCAGCTTATCGGGGCTTGCCCTCACAGATACGCAGTATTTT
TRBJ1-1	few	-	TRBV29-1	CSVDYYSPGTEAFF	TGCAGCGTTGACTATTACTCCCCTGGCACTGAAGCTTTCTTT
TRBJ1-5	many	-	TRBV28	CASSQGRGTQPQHF	TGTGCCAGCAGCCAGGGAAGGGGGACTCAGCCCCAGCATTTT
TRBJ2-1	many	TRBD2	TRBV20-1	CSASGLVGNEQFF	TGCAGTGCTAGCGGACTAGTGGGCAATGAGCAGTTCTTC
TRBJ2-7	many	-	TRBV5-1	CASRPPKQYF	TGCGCCAGCAGACCCCCCAAGCAGTACTTC
TRBJ2-5	many	-	TRBV28	CASSFGGGEGTQYF	TGTGCCAGCAGTTTCGGCGGAGGGGAAGGGACCCAGTACTTC
TRBJ2-2	few	-	TRBV2	CASSEAPSASNTGELFF	TGTGCCAGCAGTGAAGCGCCCAGCGCGTCGAACACCGGGGAGCTGTTTTTT
TRBJ1-1	many	-	TRBV27	CASSIMAMNTEAFF	TGTGCCAGCAGCATTATGGCTATGAACACTGAAGCTTTCTTT
TRBJ2-3	many	TRBD2	TRBV10-3	CAISEGLAGRYF	TGTGCCATCAGTGAGGGACTAGCGGGACGGTATTTT
TRBJ2-2	many	TRBD1	TRBV12-3/TRBV12-4	CASRQGANTGELFF	TGTGCCAGCAGACAGGGGGCTAACACCGGGGAGCTGTTTTTT